This TCR beta chain stems from a study of blood T cell repertoires in COVID-19. This clone was observed a single time. Germline CDR1 and CDR2: LNHNV and YYDKDF (reference sequence). Between the trimmed V and J ends, which lost 5 bases and 8 bases, there was a span of 7 bases. The CDR3 contains 12 residues. The data were produced by immunoSEQ multiplex PCR, yet TCRdb's version contains in-frame clones alone and is incomplete. The repertoire consists of some 360,000 clones, with 89% occurring once and the leading ten covering roughly 3.9%. The clonotype originates from a woman in her sixties with COVID-19, enrolled during active disease. Sequenced: peripheral blood. The rearrangement uses TRBV15 and TRBJ1-6; D remains ambiguous. The DNA for the CDR3 is TGTGCCACCAGCTCCGGGTATTCACCCCTCCACTTT. Amino acids: CATSSGYSPLHF.